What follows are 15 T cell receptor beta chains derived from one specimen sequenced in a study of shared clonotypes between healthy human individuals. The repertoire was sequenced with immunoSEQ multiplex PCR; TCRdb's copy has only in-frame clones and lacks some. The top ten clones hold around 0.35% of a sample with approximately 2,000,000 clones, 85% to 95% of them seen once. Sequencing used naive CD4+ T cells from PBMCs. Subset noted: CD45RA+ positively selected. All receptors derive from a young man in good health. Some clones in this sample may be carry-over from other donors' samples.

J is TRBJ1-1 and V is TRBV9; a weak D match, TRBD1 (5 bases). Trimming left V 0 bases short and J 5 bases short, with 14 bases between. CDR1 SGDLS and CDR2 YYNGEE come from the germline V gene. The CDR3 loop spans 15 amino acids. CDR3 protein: CASSVEGVTGTEAFF. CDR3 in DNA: TGTGCCAGCAGCGTAGAAGGGGTTACGGGGACTGAAGCTTTCTTT.

The CDR3, as DNA: TGTGCCAGTAAACTAGCAATTAGCTCCTACGAGCAGTACTTC. The encoded protein is CASKLAISSYEQYF. The chain combines TRBV19 with TRBJ2-7; D is perhaps TRBD2 (6 bases). V was shortened by 7 bases and J by 0 bases, with 13 bases between the two germline ends. CDR1 is LNHDA and CDR2 is SQIVND in the germline V gene (reference sequence). The CDR3 is 14 residues long.

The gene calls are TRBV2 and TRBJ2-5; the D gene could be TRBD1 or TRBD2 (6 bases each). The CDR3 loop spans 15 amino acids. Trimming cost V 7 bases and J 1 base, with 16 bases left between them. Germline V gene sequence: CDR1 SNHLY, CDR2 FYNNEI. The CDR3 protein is CASINFGGPQETQYF. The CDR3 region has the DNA TGTGCCAGCATAAATTTCGGGGGCCCCCAAGAGACCCAGTACTTC.

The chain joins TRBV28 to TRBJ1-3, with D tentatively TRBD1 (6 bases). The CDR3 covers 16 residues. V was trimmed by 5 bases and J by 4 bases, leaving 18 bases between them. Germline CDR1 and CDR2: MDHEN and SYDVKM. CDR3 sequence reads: CASSPPPGASGNTIYF. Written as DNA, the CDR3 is TGTGCCAGCAGTCCGCCGCCAGGGGCCAGCGGAAACACCATATATTTT.

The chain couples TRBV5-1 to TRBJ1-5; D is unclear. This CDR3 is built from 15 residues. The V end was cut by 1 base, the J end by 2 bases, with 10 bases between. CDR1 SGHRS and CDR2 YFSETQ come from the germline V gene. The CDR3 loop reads CASSLQGGGNQPQHF. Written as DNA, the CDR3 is TGCGCCAGCAGCTTGCAAGGCGGGGGCAATCAGCCCCAGCATTTT. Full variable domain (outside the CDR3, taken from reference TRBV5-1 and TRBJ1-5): KAGVTQTPRYLIKTRGQQVTLSCSPISGHRSVSWYQQTPGQGLQFLFEYFSETQRNKGNFPGRFSGRQFSNSRSEMNVSTLELGDSALYLCASSLQGGGNQPQHFGDGTRLSIL.

The CDR3 is CASSAHPRDRAETQYF. The CDR3 DNA sequence: TGTGCCAGCAGTGCCCACCCCCGGGACAGGGCAGAGACCCAGTACTTC. This chain links TRBV6-1 with TRBJ2-5, with 9 bases aligning to TRBD1. V shed 4 bases and J 4 bases; nucleotides not matched to a gene: 10. The CDR3 has 16 residues. CDR1 is MNHNS, CDR2 SASEGT, per germline.

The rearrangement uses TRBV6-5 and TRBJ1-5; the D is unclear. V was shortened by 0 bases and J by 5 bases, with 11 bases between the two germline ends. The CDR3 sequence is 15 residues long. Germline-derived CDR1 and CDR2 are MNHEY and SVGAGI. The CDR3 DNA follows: TGTGCCAGCAGTTACTCTCGGTTCGTCGATCAGCCCCAGCATTTT. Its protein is CASSYSRFVDQPQHF.

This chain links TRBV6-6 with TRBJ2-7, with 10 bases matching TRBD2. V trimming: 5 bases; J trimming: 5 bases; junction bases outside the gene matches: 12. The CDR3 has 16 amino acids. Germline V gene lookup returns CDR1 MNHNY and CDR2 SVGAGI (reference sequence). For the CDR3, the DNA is TGTGCCAGCAGTGGACAGACTAGCGGGTATTGGCACGAGCAGTACTTC. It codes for CASSGQTSGYWHEQYF.

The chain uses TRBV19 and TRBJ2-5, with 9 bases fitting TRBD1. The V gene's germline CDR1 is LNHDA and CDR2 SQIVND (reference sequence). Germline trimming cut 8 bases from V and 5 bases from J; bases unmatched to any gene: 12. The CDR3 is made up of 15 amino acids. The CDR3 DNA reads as TGTGCCAGTGGGGGGACACAGGGGGCTTGGGAGACCCAGTACTTC. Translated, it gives CASGGTQGAWETQYF. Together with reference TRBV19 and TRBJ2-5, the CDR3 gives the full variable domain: DGGITQSPKYLFRKEGQNVTLSCEQNLNHDAMYWYRQDPGQGLRLIYYSQIVNDFQKGDIAEGYSVSREKKESFPLTVTSAQKNPTAFYLCASGGTQGAWETQYFGPGTRLLVL.

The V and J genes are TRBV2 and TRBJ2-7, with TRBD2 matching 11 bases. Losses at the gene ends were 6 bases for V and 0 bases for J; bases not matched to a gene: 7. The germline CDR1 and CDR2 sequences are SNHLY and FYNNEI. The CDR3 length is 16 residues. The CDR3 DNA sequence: TGTGCCAGCAGCGGAGGTAGCGGGAGGGTCTCCTACGAGCAGTACTTC. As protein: CASSGGSGRVSYEQYF.

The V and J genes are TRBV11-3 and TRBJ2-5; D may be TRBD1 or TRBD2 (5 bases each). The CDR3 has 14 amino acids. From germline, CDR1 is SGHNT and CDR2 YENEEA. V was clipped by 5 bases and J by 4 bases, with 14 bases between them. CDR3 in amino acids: CASSPGAGVETQYF. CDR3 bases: TGTGCCAGCAGCCCCGGGGCCGGGGTAGAGACCCAGTACTTC.

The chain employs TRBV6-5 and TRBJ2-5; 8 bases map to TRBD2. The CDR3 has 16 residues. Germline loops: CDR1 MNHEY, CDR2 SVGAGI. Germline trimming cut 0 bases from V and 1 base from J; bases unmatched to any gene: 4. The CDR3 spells CASSYSGSGTQETQYF. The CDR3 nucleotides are TGTGCCAGCAGTTACTCTGGTAGCGGGACCCAAGAGACCCAGTACTTC.

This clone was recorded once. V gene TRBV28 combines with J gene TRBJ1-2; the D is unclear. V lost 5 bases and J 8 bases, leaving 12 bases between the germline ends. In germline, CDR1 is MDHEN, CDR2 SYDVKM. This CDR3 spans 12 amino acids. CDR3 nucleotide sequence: TGTGCCAGCAGTCCCCAGTGGCGGGGCTACACCTTC. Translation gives CASSPQWRGYTF.

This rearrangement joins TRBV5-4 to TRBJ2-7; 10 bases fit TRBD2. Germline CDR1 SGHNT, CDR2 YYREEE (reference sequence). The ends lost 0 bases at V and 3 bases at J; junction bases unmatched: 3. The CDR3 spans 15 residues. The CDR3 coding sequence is TGTGCCAGCAGCTTGGGTCCTAGCGGGAGCTACGAGCAGTACTTC. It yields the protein CASSLGPSGSYEQYF.

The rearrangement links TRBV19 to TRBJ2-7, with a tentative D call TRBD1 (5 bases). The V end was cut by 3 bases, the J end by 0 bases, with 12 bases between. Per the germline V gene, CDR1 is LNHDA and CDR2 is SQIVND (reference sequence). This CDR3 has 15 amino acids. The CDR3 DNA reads TGTGCCAGTAGTATTACCGGGCAGGGCTCCTACGAGCAGTACTTC. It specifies CASSITGQGSYEQYF.